This TCR beta chain was found in a study of blood T cell repertoires in COVID-19. Participants were placed into cohorts based on the clinical history they reported. Measured with immunoSEQ multiplex PCR; TCRdb has only the in-frame clones, and not every one. The data contain about 320,000 clones, around nine tenths of them seen just once; the ten biggest clones take up approximately 5.2%. This CDR3 comprises 13 residues. The germline gives CDR1 MNHNS, CDR2 SASEGT. Trimming took off 4 bases at V and 3 bases at J, with 9 bases between the two ends. The sequenced material came from PBMCs or T cells enriched from blood (not recorded which). The V and J genes are TRBV6-1 and TRBJ1-2; TRBD1 is a possible D gene (6 bases). The sequence was collected from a man aged 55 to 70 who had recovered from COVID-19. CDR3 nucleotides: TGTGCCAGCAGTGCGGCAGGGGACTATGGCTACACCTTC. Its translation: CASSAAGDYGYTF.